Given below is one TCR beta chain in context. The entry originates in a study of blood T cell repertoires in COVID-19. Method: immunoSEQ multiplex PCR; TCRdb's copy keeps in-frame clones and lacks some. The profile shows approximately 91,000 clones, roughly 80% of them singletons. The germline CDR1 and CDR2 sequences are LGHDT and YNNKEL (reference sequence). The CDR3 runs 16 residues. Trimming stripped 1 base from V and 0 bases from J, with 10 bases between. The sequence was collected from a human donor in a cohort sampled during active COVID-19. The J gene is TRBJ1-3, the V gene TRBV3-1 (or the pseudogene TRBV3-2); a weak D match, TRBD1 (5 bases). Sequenced material: peripheral blood. The CDR3 loop reads CASSQVDGGSGNTIYF. The CDR3 DNA is TGTGCCAGCAGCCAAGTGGACGGGGGCTCTGGAAACACCATATATTTT.